The 15 T cell receptor beta chains given below trace back to one sample, sequenced in a study of blood T cells in healthy people across ages. Using a J-beta primer mix together with a sample-barcoded 5' primer, a second PCR was run for about 7 to 12 cycles. TCRdb redid the calling of the 5' RACE reads with MiXCR, one entry per CDR3 protein. Among fewer than 950,000 distinct CDR3 sequences, about 53% were seen once, and the ten largest hold about 42%. The sequencing input was blood. Receptors originate from a man older than 75 in good health.

The V and J genes are TRBV28 and TRBJ2-7; D is uncertain. The CDR3 is 14 residues long. With 8 bases removed from V and 2 bases from J, the gap between germline ends came to 16 bases. CDR1 and CDR2 (germline): MDHEN, SYDVKM. The CDR3 reads CASLRGSSTYEQYF. CDR3 nucleotide sequence: TGTGCCAGCCTCCGAGGTAGCAGTACCTACGAGCAGTACTTC.

This clonotype was seen a single time. This rearrangement joins TRBV3-1 to TRBJ2-1; 9 nucleotides line up with TRBD1. CDR1 and CDR2 (germline): LGHDT, YNNKEL (reference sequence). The junction had 5 bases not matched to a gene; V was cut back by 1 base and J by 7 bases. The CDR3 sequence is 15 residues long. CDR3: CASSQAGTGRNEQFF. The CDR3 nucleotides read TGTGCCAGCAGCCAAGCTGGGACAGGGCGTAATGAGCAGTTCTTC.

The rearrangement links TRBV7-2 to TRBJ2-1, with 9 bases identical to TRBD2. The ends lost 3 bases at V and 3 bases at J; junction bases unmatched: 6. Germline CDR1 is SGHTA and CDR2 is FQGNSA. This CDR3 spans 16 amino acids. CDR3 region: CASSFLAGYGYNEQFF. CDR3 DNA: TGTGCCAGCAGCTTTCTAGCGGGATACGGCTACAATGAGCAGTTCTTC.

This clonotype has a single count. The chain carries TRBV3-1 and TRBJ1-1, with D possibly TRBD1 on 6 matching bases. The CDR3 contains 14 residues. V was trimmed by 3 bases and J by 4 bases, leaving 12 bases between them. Per germline, CDR1 LGHDT and CDR2 YNNKEL (reference sequence). In nucleotides, the CDR3 is TGTGCCAGCAGCCAGAGACAGGAGGGCACTGAAGCTTTCTTT. It specifies CASSQRQEGTEAFF.

This clonotype was counted once. The rearrangement joins TRBV20-1 to TRBJ2-7; D unresolved. This CDR3 comprises 12 residues. From germline, CDR1 is DFQATT and CDR2 SNEGSKA (reference sequence). CDR3: CSGLGSYNEQYF. CDR3 bases: TGCAGCGGCCTAGGCTCCTACAATGAGCAGTACTTC.

The chain has TRBV2 and TRBJ1-5; TRBD1 matches at 9 bases. Germline V lookup: CDR1 SNHLY, CDR2 FYNNEI. Trimming took 6 bases from V and 7 from J; bases not matched to a gene: 4. The CDR3 runs to 13 residues. The DNA of the CDR3 is TGTGCCAGCAGAACAGGGGGCATGCAGCCCCAGCATTTT. It codes for CASRTGGMQPQHF.

In this sample, this clonotype turned up a few times. The chain couples TRBV6-5 to TRBJ2-7, with D perhaps matching TRBD1 (6 bases). CDR3 length: 15 amino acids. V lost 6 bases to trimming and J lost 1 base, with 16 bases between them. Germline lookup yields CDR1 MNHEY and CDR2 SVGAGI. CDR3 protein: CASSPYDRGSYEQYF. CDR3 nucleotides: TGTGCCAGCAGCCCTTACGATAGGGGGTCCTACGAGCAGTACTTC.

This clonotype was recorded a few times. The V gene is TRBV20-1, the J gene TRBJ2-7, with 9 bases aligning to TRBD1. The CDR3 is 15 amino acids. The germline CDR1 and CDR2 sequences are DFQATT and SNEGSKA (reference sequence). The V and J ends lost 2 bases and 3 bases, in that order; junction bases with no gene match: 8. CDR3 nucleotides: TGCAGTGCTAGAAGCCCCGGGACAGGGAACTACGAGCAGTACTTC. This sequence encodes CSARSPGTGNYEQYF.

This clonotype has more than one count but fewer than ten. This clone may be a read error of a much larger clone one base away. The chain joins TRBV27 to TRBJ2-1, with TRBD1 matching 9 bases. Gene TRBJ2-7 matches the end of the DNA better, so the J call may be wrong. CDR1 and CDR2 from the germline V gene are MNHEY and SMNVEV (reference sequence). The CDR3 is 15 residues long. The CDR3 here is CASSSDRGAYNEQYF. The DNA of the CDR3 is TGTGCCAGCAGTTCCGACAGGGGGGCATACAATGAGCAGTACTTC.

The genes are TRBV11-3 and TRBJ1-1; D may be TRBD1 (6 bases). The CDR3 sequence is 16 residues long. Germline V lookup: CDR1 SGHNT, CDR2 YENEEA. Trimming shortened V by 1 base and J by 1 base, and 13 bases separated the two germline ends. The CDR3 protein is CASSLGGGAGNTEAFF. CDR3 bases: TGTGCCAGCAGCTTAGGGGGGGGCGCAGGGAACACTGAAGCTTTCTTT.

The rearrangement links TRBV20-1 to TRBJ1-2; no definite D call. The CDR3 sequence is 13 residues long. Trimming took off 5 bases at V and 0 bases at J, with 10 bases between the two ends. Germline V gene data show CDR1 as DFQATT and CDR2 as SNEGSKA (reference sequence). CDR3 DNA sequence: TGCAGTGCTGCCGAGGGAGCTAACTATGGCTACACCTTC. Residues: CSAAEGANYGYTF.

The rearrangement uses TRBV5-1 and TRBJ1-1; maybe TRBD1 (5 bases). With 4 bases removed from V and 11 bases from J, the gap between germline ends came to 15 bases. The CDR3 has 12 residues. Germline V gene data show CDR1 as SGHRS and CDR2 as YFSETQ. CDR3 in amino acids: CASSPPGGDAFF. Written as DNA, the CDR3 is TGCGCCAGCAGCCCCCCGGGCGGGGACGCTTTCTTT.

This clonotype has more than one count but fewer than ten. This chain uses TRBV6-2 or TRBV6-3 with TRBJ1-1; 11 positions agree with TRBD1. Germline V gene sequence: CDR1 MNHEY, CDR2 SVGEGT. Trimming removed 7 bases from V and 5 bases from J; junction bases left unmatched: 12. This CDR3 is 16 amino acids long. Here the CDR3 reads CASTRGQGAIWTEAFF. The CDR3 bases are TGTGCCAGCACTAGAGGACAGGGGGCGATTTGGACTGAAGCTTTCTTT.

Details on this clonotype: One end of the junction does not line up with germline, which may come from a read error. The genes are TRBV24-1 and TRBJ2-3; 12 bases align to TRBD2. Germline loops: CDR1 KGHDR, CDR2 SFDVKD. The CDR3 loop spans 15 amino acids. This CDR3 is CAASDWTSGADTQYF. DNA for the CDR3: TGTGCCGCCAGTGATTGGACTAGCGGGGCAGATACGCAGTATTTT.

The chain combines TRBV5-6 with TRBJ2-7; possible D gene TRBD1, 6 bases. V was shortened by 4 bases and J by 1 base, with 12 bases between the two germline ends. Germline assignment: CDR1 SGHDT and CDR2 YYEEEE. This CDR3 is built from 14 residues. In DNA, the CDR3 is TGTGCCAGCAGCCAGGGACACCTTTCCTACGAGCAGTACTTC. Protein product: CASSQGHLSYEQYF.